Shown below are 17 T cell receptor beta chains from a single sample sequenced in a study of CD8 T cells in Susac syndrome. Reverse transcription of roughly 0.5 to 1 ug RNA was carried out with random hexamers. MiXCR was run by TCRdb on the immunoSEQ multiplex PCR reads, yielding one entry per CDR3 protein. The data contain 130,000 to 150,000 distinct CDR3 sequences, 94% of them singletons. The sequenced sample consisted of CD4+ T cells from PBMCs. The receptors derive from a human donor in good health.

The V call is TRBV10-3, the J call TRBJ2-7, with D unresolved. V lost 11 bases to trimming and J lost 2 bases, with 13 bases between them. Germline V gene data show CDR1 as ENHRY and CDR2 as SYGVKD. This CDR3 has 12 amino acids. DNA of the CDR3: TGTGCCGTCCGCCAGCTTCCCTACGAGCAGTACTTC. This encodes CAVRQLPYEQYF.

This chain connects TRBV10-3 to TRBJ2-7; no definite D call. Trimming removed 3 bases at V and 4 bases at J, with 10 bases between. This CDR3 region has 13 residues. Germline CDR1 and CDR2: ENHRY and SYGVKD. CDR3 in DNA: TGTGCCATCAGTGAATTCGGTCTGTACGAGCAGTACTTC. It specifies CAISEFGLYEQYF.

Here the CDR3 DNA reads TGTGCCAGCCGTGTGAACACCGGGGAGCTGTTTTTT. It is translated as CASRVNTGELFF. This sequence joins TRBV19 and TRBJ2-2, with D uncertain. Germline CDR1 reads LNHDA; CDR2 reads SQIVND (reference sequence). V dropped 9 bases and J dropped 1 base, with 6 bases sitting between them. This CDR3 has 12 residues.

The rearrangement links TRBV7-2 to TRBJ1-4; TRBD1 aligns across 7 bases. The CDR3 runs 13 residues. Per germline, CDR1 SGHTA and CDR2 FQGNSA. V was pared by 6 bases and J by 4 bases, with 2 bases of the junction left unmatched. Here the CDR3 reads CASRGQLNEKLFF. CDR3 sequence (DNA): TGTGCCAGCAGGGGACAGCTTAATGAAAAACTGTTTTTT.

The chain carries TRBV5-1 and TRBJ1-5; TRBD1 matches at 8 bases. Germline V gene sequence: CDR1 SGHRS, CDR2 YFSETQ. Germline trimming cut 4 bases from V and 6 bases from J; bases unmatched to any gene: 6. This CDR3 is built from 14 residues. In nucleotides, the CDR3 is TGCGCCAGCAGCCTTGGACAGGGCGGTCAGCCCCAGCATTTT. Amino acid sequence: CASSLGQGGQPQHF.

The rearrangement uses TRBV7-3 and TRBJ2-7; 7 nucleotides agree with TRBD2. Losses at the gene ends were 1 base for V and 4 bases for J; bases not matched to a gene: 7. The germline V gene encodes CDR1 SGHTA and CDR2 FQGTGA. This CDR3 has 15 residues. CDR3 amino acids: CASSLSAGVGYEQYF. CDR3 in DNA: TGTGCCAGCAGCTTAAGTGCGGGAGTCGGGTACGAGCAGTACTTC.

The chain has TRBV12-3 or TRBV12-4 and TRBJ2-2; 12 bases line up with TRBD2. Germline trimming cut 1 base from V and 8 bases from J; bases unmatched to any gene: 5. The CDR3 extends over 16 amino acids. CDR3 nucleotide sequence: TGTGCCAGCAGTTTAGGAAGACTAGCGGGAGTTGGGGAGCTGTTTTTT. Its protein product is CASSLGRLAGVGELFF.

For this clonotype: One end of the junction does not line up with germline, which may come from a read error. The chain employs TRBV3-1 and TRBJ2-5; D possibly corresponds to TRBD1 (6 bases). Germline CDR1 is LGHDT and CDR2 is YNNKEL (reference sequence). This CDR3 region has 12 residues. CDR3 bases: TGTGCCAGCAGCCAAGATCCAGGGGCCATATATTTC. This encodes CASSQDPGAIYF.

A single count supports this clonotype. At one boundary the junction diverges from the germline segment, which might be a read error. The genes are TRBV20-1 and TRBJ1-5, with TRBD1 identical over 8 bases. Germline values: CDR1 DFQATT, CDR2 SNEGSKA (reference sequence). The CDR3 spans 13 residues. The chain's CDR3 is CSARAGGGQPQHF. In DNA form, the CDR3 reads TGCAGTGCCAGAGCAGGGGGCGGTCAGCCCCAGCATTTT.

CDR3 protein: CAWSFKGATNTEAFF. The CDR3 nucleotides are TGTGCCTGGAGTTTCAAGGGGGCGACGAACACTGAAGCTTTCTTT. The chain links TRBV30 to TRBJ1-1, with 7 bases aligning to TRBD1. This CDR3 has 15 residues. The junction had 7 bases not matched to a gene; V was cut back by 2 bases and J by 1 base. CDR1 and CDR2 (germline): GTSNPN, SVGIG (reference sequence).

DNA of the CDR3: TGTGCCAGTCTTGAGTTCACCACCACTGAAGCTTTCTTT. It specifies CASLEFTTTEAFF. The chain employs TRBV19 and TRBJ1-1; D remains ambiguous. V gave up 8 bases and J gave up 4 bases, with 14 bases separating them. CDR3 size: 13 residues. CDR1 is LNHDA and CDR2 is SQIVND in the germline V gene (reference sequence).

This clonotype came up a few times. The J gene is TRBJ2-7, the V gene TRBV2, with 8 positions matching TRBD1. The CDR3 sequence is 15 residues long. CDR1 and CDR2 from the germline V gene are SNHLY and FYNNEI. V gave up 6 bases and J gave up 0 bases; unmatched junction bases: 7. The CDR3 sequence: CASSLTGGSSYEQYF. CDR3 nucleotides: TGTGCCAGCAGCCTTACAGGGGGTAGCTCCTACGAGCAGTACTTC.

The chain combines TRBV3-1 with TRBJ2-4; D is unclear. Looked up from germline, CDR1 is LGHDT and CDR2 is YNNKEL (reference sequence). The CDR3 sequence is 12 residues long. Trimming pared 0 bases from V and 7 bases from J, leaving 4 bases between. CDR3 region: CASSQESNIQYF. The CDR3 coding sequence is TGTGCCAGCAGCCAAGAGTCGAACATTCAGTACTTC.

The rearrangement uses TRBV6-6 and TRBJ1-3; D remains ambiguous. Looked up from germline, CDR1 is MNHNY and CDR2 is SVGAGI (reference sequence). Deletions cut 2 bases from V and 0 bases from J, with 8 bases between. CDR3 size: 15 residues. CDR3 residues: CASSYAQGSGNTIYF. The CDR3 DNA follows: TGTGCCAGCAGTTACGCCCAAGGCTCTGGAAACACCATATATTTT.

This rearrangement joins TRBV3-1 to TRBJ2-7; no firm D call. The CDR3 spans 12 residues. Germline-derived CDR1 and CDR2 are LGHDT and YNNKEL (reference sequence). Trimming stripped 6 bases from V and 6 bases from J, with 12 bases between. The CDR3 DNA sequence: TGTGCCAGCAGTCCCGCCTGGGGCGAGCAGTACTTC. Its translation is CASSPAWGEQYF.

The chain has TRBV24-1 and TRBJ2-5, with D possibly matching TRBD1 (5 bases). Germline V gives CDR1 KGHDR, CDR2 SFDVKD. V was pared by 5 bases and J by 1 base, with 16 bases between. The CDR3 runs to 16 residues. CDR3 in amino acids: CATSVSIGVSQETQYF. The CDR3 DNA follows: TGTGCCACCAGTGTGTCCATAGGGGTATCCCAAGAGACCCAGTACTTC.

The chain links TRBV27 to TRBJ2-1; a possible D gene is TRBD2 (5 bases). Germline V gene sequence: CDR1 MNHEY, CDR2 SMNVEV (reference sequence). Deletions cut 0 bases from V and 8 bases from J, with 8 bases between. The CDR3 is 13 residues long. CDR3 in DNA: TGTGCCAGCAGTTTATCAGGGAGAGATGAGCAGTTCTTC. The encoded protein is CASSLSGRDEQFF.